The 20 T cell receptor beta chains in this list originate from one sample, sequenced in a study of T cell changes during pregnancy in multiple sclerosis. TCRdb keeps only in-frame clones here, not all; method: immunoSEQ multiplex PCR. The data show about 79,000 clones, 80% to 95% seen once. Source: peripheral blood, taken in the second trimester of pregnancy. These receptor sequences come from a female donor in good health, enrolled as a control in a pregnancy study.

V usage is TRBV5-4 and J usage is TRBJ1-1, with 8 bases aligning to TRBD1. CDR1 SGHNT and CDR2 YYREEE come from the germline V gene (reference sequence). V gave up 4 bases and J gave up 6 bases; unmatched junction bases: 8. The CDR3 is made up of 14 amino acids. Here the CDR3 DNA reads TGTGCCAGCAGCCAGGACAGGGATGTAGCTGAAGCTTTCTTT. It is translated as CASSQDRDVAEAFF.

The chain joins TRBV9 to TRBJ1-5, with 7 bases that match TRBD1. Germline V gene lookup returns CDR1 SGDLS and CDR2 YYNGEE. J gave up 5 bases and V 0 bases, and 5 bases lay outside the gene matches. This CDR3 spans 15 amino acids. The CDR3 DNA sequence: TGTGCCAGCAGCGTAGGACAGGGCTACGATCAGCCCCAGCATTTT. Protein sequence: CASSVGQGYDQPQHF.

This chain joins TRBV10-3 and TRBJ1-1; D remains unclear. The CDR3 runs to 13 residues. The V gene lost 2 bases and the J gene lost 1 base, with 5 bases spanning the gap. Per germline, CDR1 ENHRY and CDR2 SYGVKD. CDR3 sequence: CAISETPNTEAFF. The CDR3 DNA is TGTGCCATCAGTGAGACACCGAACACTGAAGCTTTCTTT.

This chain links TRBV7-2 with TRBJ2-5; 12 bases are a match to TRBD2. From germline, CDR1 is SGHTA and CDR2 FQGNSA. This CDR3 has 15 amino acids. V lost 6 bases, J lost 4 bases, and 6 bases stayed unmatched. The CDR3 DNA follows: TGTGCCAGCAGTCCGACTAGCGGGGGAGGAGAGACCCAGTACTTC. Translating it yields CASSPTSGGGETQYF. Full variable domain (outside the CDR3, taken from reference TRBV7-2 and TRBJ2-5): GAGVSQSPSNKVTEKGKDVELRCDPISGHTALYWYRQSLGQGLEFLIYFQGNSAPDKSGLPSDRFSAERTGGSVSTLTIQRTQQEDSAVYLCASSPTSGGGETQYFGPGTRLLVL.

The chain recombines TRBV2 with TRBJ2-5, with 11 nucleotides matching TRBD1. Trimming at V came to 6 bases and at J to 0 bases, leaving 12 bases not matched to a gene. The CDR3 runs 18 residues. Germline values: CDR1 SNHLY, CDR2 FYNNEI. The CDR3 region has the DNA TGTGCCAGCAGCTCAGAATGGGACAGGGGGTTGTACCAAGAGACCCAGTACTTC. Amino acids: CASSSEWDRGLYQETQYF. The whole variable domain, filled in from reference TRBV2 and TRBJ2-5, reads EPEVTQTPSHQVTQMGQEVILRCVPISNHLYFYWYRQILGQKVEFLVSFYNNEISEKSEIFDDQFSVERPDGSNFTLKIRSTKLEDSAMYFCASSSEWDRGLYQETQYFGPGTRLLVL.

The rearrangement joins TRBV6-5 to TRBJ1-1; 8 nucleotides agree with TRBD1. CDR1 is MNHEY and CDR2 is SVGAGI in the germline V gene. With 5 bases clipped from V and 8 bases from J, the junction kept 4 bases outside the gene matches. The CDR3 is made up of 12 amino acids. CDR3 in DNA: TGTGCCAGCAGTGGGACAGGTACAGAAGCTTTCTTT. Its translation: CASSGTGTEAFF.

The CDR3 bases are TGTGCCAGCAGCCCAAGCGGGGATCCGCAGTATTTT. Translating gives CASSPSGDPQYF. The chain couples TRBV7-9 to TRBJ2-3; 7 nucleotides align to TRBD2. V shed 5 bases and J 10 bases; nucleotides not matched to a gene: 6. Per germline, CDR1 SEHNR and CDR2 FQNEAQ (reference sequence). The CDR3 runs to 12 residues.

V is TRBV10-3 and J is TRBJ1-1, with 9 bases that match TRBD1. Trimming cost V 9 bases and J 0 bases; bases outside gene matches: 2. This CDR3 contains 13 residues. The germline gives CDR1 ENHRY, CDR2 SYGVKD. DNA for the CDR3: TGTGCCATGGGGACAGGGATGAACACTGAAGCTTTCTTT. It encodes CAMGTGMNTEAFF.

This sequence joins TRBV6-5 and TRBJ1-1; D is uncertain. Germline V gene data show CDR1 as MNHEY and CDR2 as SVGAGI. The CDR3 sequence is 14 residues long. Trimming took off 2 bases at V and 0 bases at J, with 7 bases between the two ends. The CDR3 DNA follows: TGTGCCAGCAGTTACGAGGGAATGAACACTGAAGCTTTCTTT. It is translated as CASSYEGMNTEAFF.

The chain recombines TRBV13 with TRBJ2-5, with D maybe TRBD2 (6 bases). The germline V gene has CDR1 PRHDT and CDR2 FYEKMQ (reference sequence). V lost 5 bases and J lost 4, with 11 bases in between. This CDR3 is built from 13 residues. CDR3 loop: CASSLGGRETQYF. The DNA of the CDR3 is TGTGCCAGCAGCCTCGGAGGGCGAGAGACCCAGTACTTC. Full variable domain (rest looked up from reference TRBV13 and TRBJ2-5): AAGVIQSPRHLIKEKRETATLKCYPIPRHDTVYWYQQGPGQDPQFLISFYEKMQSDKGSIPDRFSAQQFSDYHSELNMSSLELGDSALYFCASSLGGRETQYFGPGTRLLVL.

This chain joins TRBV7-2 and TRBJ2-5; weak D call: TRBD2 (6 bases). Germline-derived CDR1 and CDR2 are SGHTA and FQGNSA. This CDR3 comprises 12 residues. Trimming shortened V by 3 bases and J by 9 bases, and 11 bases separated the two germline ends. The CDR3 protein is CASSLPSGAQYF. In nucleotides, the CDR3 is TGTGCCAGCAGCTTGCCGTCGGGAGCCCAGTACTTC.

This sequence joins TRBV6-4 and TRBJ1-2; D unresolved. The CDR3 contains 14 residues. CDR1 is MRHNA, CDR2 SNTAGT, per germline. V lost 3 bases, J lost 7 bases, and 15 bases lay in between. CDR3 DNA: TGTGCCAGCAGTGAAACGCAATTTGGGAGTGGCTACACCTTC. Residues: CASSETQFGSGYTF.

The rearrangement uses TRBV30 and TRBJ1-6, with 9 bases aligning to TRBD1. The CDR3 covers 15 residues. The V segment lost 0 bases and the J segment 5 bases; nucleotides outside the gene matches: 2. The germline V gene has CDR1 GTSNPN and CDR2 SVGIG (reference sequence). The CDR3 loop reads CAWSVQGANNSPLHF. Written as DNA, the CDR3 is TGTGCCTGGAGTGTACAGGGGGCGAATAATTCACCCCTCCACTTT.

The chain recombines TRBV5-1 with TRBJ1-1; D unresolved. Germline CDR1 reads SGHRS; CDR2 reads YFSETQ. V dropped 3 bases and J dropped 1 base, with 10 bases sitting between them. The CDR3 covers 14 residues. DNA of the CDR3: TGCGCCAGCAGCTCGTCCCTAGCGAACACTGAAGCTTTCTTT. This translates into CASSSSLANTEAFF.

The rearrangement links TRBV7-8 to TRBJ1-1; TRBD1 aligns across 9 bases. This CDR3 spans 16 amino acids. With 1 base clipped from V and 3 bases from J, the junction kept 6 bases outside the gene matches. From germline, CDR1 is SGHVS and CDR2 FQNEAQ. For the CDR3, the DNA is TGTGCCAGCAGCTTAGTTTTAGGGACAGGGCACACTGAAGCTTTCTTT. Its protein is CASSLVLGTGHTEAFF.

V gene TRBV10-3 combines with J gene TRBJ1-2, with 7 positions matching TRBD1. V dropped 7 bases and J dropped 5; count of bases not matched to a gene: 10. CDR1 is ENHRY, CDR2 SYGVKD, per germline. The length of the CDR3 is 14 residues. CDR3 residues: CAITSGQVGYGYTF. The CDR3, as DNA: TGTGCCATCACCTCCGGACAGGTGGGGTATGGCTACACCTTC.

This clone has only one observation. This chain uses TRBV7-2 with TRBJ2-2; 8 nucleotides align to TRBD2. Trimming at V came to 1 base and at J to 5 bases, leaving 6 bases not matched to a gene. In germline, CDR1 is SGHTA, CDR2 FQGNSA. The CDR3 covers 16 residues. The CDR3 is CASSLVGGGMTGELFF. CDR3 sequence (DNA): TGTGCCAGCAGCTTAGTTGGCGGGGGGATGACCGGGGAGCTGTTTTTT.

The CDR3 reads CASSFETQAYEQYF. CDR3 bases: TGCGCCAGCAGCTTTGAGACTCAAGCCTACGAGCAGTACTTC. The chain combines TRBV5-1 with TRBJ2-7, with D unclear. Germline loops: CDR1 SGHRS, CDR2 YFSETQ. The CDR3 sequence is 14 residues long. V was trimmed by 2 bases and J by 2 bases, leaving 11 bases between them.

The V call is TRBV15, the J call TRBJ1-3, with unresolved D. V lost 0 bases and J lost 0, with 6 bases in between. Germline values: CDR1 LNHNV, CDR2 YYDKDF (reference sequence). CDR3 size: 15 residues. For the CDR3, the DNA is TGTGCCACCAGCAGAGATAGGAGCTCTGGAAACACCATATATTTT. Translation: CATSRDRSSGNTIYF.

The table lists this clone with a few counts. The rearrangement joins TRBV29-1 to TRBJ1-4; no clear D gene. V lost 5 bases and J 0 bases, leaving 7 bases between the germline ends. Germline CDR1 SQVTM, CDR2 ANQGSEA. The CDR3 sequence is 13 residues long. CDR3 nucleotides: TGCAGCGTTTCCAAAACAACTAATGAAAAACTGTTTTTT. It encodes CSVSKTTNEKLFF.